This T cell receptor beta chain derives from a study of T-cell memory formation after mild COVID-19. Study results and caveats: CD4+ clones that contracted lay mainly in CM and EM; CD8+ ones lay in EMRA.

CDR3 length: 17 residues. V was clipped by 0 bases and J by 5 bases; unmatched bases: 12. Germline CDR1 is MGHRA and CDR2 is YSYEKL. On this clonotype: Antigen: not known.

Libraries for TCRalpha and TCRbeta carried sample barcodes and unique molecular identifiers via 5'RACE. TCRdb re-called the 5' RACE reads with MiXCR, one entry per CDR3 protein. The table includes 200,000 to 250,000 distinct CDR3 sequences, approximately 9% detected once. The receptor was isolated from a man between 18 and 35 years old who had mild COVID-19 (a few samples of this study predate the infection). Cell type and time point are not known. Sequenced input: PBMCs or a T cell subset sorted from them (not recorded which). V usage is TRBV4-1 and J usage is TRBJ1-2; 7 bases line up with TRBD1. Here the CDR3 reads CASSQDWTGAHPYGYTF. In DNA form, the CDR3 reads TGCGCCAGCAGCCAAGATTGGACAGGCGCCCACCCATATGGCTACACCTTC.